The clone carrying this TCR beta chain was observed once. Antigen specificity is unknown. One end of the junction fails to match germline, which may point to a read error. CDR1 and CDR2 from the germline V gene are SSHAT and FNYEAQ (reference sequence). The CDR3 totals 16 residues. These data come from a study of graft-versus-host responses after intestinal transplantation. Whole-study context: Recipients got multivisceral, liver-intestinal, or isolated intestinal transplants. Every recipient had anti-thymocyte globulin induction and 3 to 4 years of tacrolimus plus steroids. Study-level results: Recipient marrow held GvH clones, some first seen in ileum or blood.

Assay: immunoSEQ multiplex PCR; the TCRdb copy retains only in-frame clones and omits some. The profile shows 100,000 to 120,000 clones, just under 95% of them singletons. Sequenced here: unstimulated CD8+ T cells sorted from spleen or lymph node cells, sampled before intestinal transplant. The chain links TRBV7-7 to TRBJ2-5, with TRBD1 matching 11 bases. The receptor's source is a human donor who received an intestinal transplant. Here the CDR3 reads CASSSPGQGDRETQYF. As DNA, the CDR3 is TGTGCTAGCAGCTCACCGGGACAGGGGGATCGAGAGACCCAGTACTTC.